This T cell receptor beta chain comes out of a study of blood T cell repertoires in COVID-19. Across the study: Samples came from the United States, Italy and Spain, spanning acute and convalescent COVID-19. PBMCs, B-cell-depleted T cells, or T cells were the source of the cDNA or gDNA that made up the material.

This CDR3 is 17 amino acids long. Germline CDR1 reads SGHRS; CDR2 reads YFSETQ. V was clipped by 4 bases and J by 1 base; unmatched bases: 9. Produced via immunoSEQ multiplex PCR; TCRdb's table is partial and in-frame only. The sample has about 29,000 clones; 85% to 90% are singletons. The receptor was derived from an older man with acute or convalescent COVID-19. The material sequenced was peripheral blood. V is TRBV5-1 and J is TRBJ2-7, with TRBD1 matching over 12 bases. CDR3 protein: CASSALGTGGDSYEQYF. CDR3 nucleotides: TGCGCCAGCAGCGCCCTCGGGACAGGGGGCGATTCCTACGAGCAGTACTTC.